This T cell receptor (beta chain) emerged from a study of T cell responses to AZD1222 COVID-19 vaccine. Worth noting for this clone: Its matching antigen is unknown.

Study-wide results and limits: Baseline seropositivity characterized only a handful of AZD1222 recipients. Reportedly, close to half of spike-specific TCRs are directed against unmutated variant regions. The donors showed a predominance of white British ancestry and of females, with possible underestimation of clonal diversity.

Sequenced by immunoSEQ multiplex PCR; TCRdb stores in-frame clones only, minus some. The sample carries roughly 130,000 clones, roughly nine tenths recorded once. Germline CDR1 MNHNS, CDR2 SASEGT. This CDR3 region has 14 residues. V gave up 3 bases and J gave up 7 bases; unmatched junction bases: 8. The chain employs TRBV6-1 and TRBJ1-2; 7 bases are shared with TRBD1. This receptor was obtained from an adult in good health. This specimen was peripheral blood, taken on day 0 of AZD1222 vaccination. The CDR3 reads CASSDLGTVRGYTF. The CDR3 region has the DNA TGTGCCAGCAGTGACCTGGGGACAGTCCGTGGCTACACCTTC.